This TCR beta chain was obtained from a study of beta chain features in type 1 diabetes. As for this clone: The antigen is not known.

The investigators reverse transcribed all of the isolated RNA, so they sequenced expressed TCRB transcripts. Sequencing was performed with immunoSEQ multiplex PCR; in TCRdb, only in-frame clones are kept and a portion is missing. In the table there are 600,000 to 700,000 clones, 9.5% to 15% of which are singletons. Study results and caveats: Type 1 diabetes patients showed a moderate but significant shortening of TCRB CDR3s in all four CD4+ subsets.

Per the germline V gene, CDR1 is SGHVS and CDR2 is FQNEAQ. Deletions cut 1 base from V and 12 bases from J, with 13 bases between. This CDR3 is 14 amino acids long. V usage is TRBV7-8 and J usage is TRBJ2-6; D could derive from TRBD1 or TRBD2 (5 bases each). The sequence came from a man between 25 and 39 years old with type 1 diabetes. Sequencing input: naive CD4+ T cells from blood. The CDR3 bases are TGTGCCAGCAGCTTAGGGGGGACCTCCTTCGTCCTGACTTTC. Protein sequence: CASSLGGTSFVLTF.